Shown below are 21 T cell receptor beta chains from a single sample sequenced in a study of T cell responses to AZD1222 COVID-19 vaccine. Only in-frame clones appear in the TCRdb table, and some are missing; sequencing was by immunoSEQ multiplex PCR. In the table there are roughly 180,000 clones, around 90% of which are singletons. This sample comprised peripheral blood, obtained 28 days after the second AZD1222 dose. The receptor source for this set is an adult who received the AZD1222 COVID-19 vaccine.

This chain links TRBV6-2 or TRBV6-3 with TRBJ2-3; possibly TRBD1 or TRBD2 for D (5 bases each). This CDR3 spans 17 amino acids. Germline CDR1 is MNHEY and CDR2 is SVGEGT. The germline V and J ends were trimmed by 4 bases and 0 bases, with 17 bases remaining between them. DNA for the CDR3: TGTGCCAGCAGTTGGGACGGGAAGTGGCATAGCACAGATACGCAGTATTTT. The encoded protein is CASSWDGKWHSTDTQYF.

This chain joins TRBV18 and TRBJ1-1; D perhaps matches TRBD1 (5 bases). This CDR3 region has 15 residues. V lost 3 bases to trimming and J lost 5 bases, with 16 bases between them. The V gene's germline CDR1 is KGHSH and CDR2 LQKENI. CDR3 coding DNA: TGTGCCAGCTCACCCGCAGAGGGACGTGATACTGAAGCTTTCTTT. Encoded protein: CASSPAEGRDTEAFF.

This clone was counted a single time. V and J are TRBV30 and TRBJ1-1; unclear D gene. CDR3 length: 13 amino acids. The V gene's germline CDR1 is GTSNPN and CDR2 SVGIG (reference sequence). The V and J ends lost 0 bases and 2 bases respectively, with 7 bases between them. CDR3 sequence reads: CAWSVFSNTEAFF. The CDR3 DNA reads TGTGCCTGGAGTGTTTTTTCCAACACTGAAGCTTTCTTT. The full variable domain, completed using reference TRBV30 and TRBJ1-1, is SQTIHQWPATLVQPVGSPLSLECTVEGTSNPNLYWYRQAAGRGLQLLFYSVGIGQISSEVPQNLSASRPQDRQFILSSKKLLLSDSGFYLCAWSVFSNTEAFFGQGTRLTVV.

J is TRBJ2-3 and V is TRBV5-6, with 12 bases that match TRBD2. Germline V CDR1 and CDR2: SGHDT, YYEEEE. CDR3 size: 15 residues. Trimming removed 4 bases from V and 11 bases from J; junction bases left unmatched: 11. CDR3 sequence reads: CASSPGLAGRLGQYF. The DNA for the CDR3 is TGTGCCAGCAGCCCTGGACTAGCGGGGCGCCTGGGGCAGTATTTT.

The chain joins TRBV27 to TRBJ2-5; 12 nucleotides line up with TRBD2. The germline CDR1 and CDR2 sequences are MNHEY and SMNVEV (reference sequence). This CDR3 region has 14 residues. V lost 5 bases, J lost 5 bases, and 3 bases stayed unmatched. The CDR3: CASSATSGSETQYF. In DNA form, the CDR3 reads TGTGCCAGCAGTGCGACTAGCGGGAGTGAGACCCAGTACTTC.

V is TRBV25-1 and J is TRBJ2-5, with D maybe TRBD1 (6 bases). V lost 2 bases, J lost 2 bases, and 12 bases lay in between. Germline V gene sequence: CDR1 MGHDK, CDR2 SYGVNS. The CDR3 sequence is 15 residues long. In DNA form, the CDR3 reads TGTGCCAGCAGTGAAAACCTCGGACAGCAAGAGACCCAGTACTTC. This translates into CASSENLGQQETQYF.

Here the CDR3 reads CASSPTGGDSPLHF. DNA for the CDR3: TGTGCCAGCTCACCAACAGGGGGGGATTCACCCCTCCACTTT. The rearrangement uses TRBV18 and TRBJ1-6, with TRBD1 matching over 8 bases. V trimming: 2 bases; J trimming: 8 bases; junction bases outside the gene matches: 2. Per germline, CDR1 KGHSH and CDR2 LQKENI. The CDR3 sequence is 14 residues long.

The chain carries TRBV6-2 or TRBV6-3 and TRBJ2-1; the match to TRBD2 covers 10 bases. This CDR3 comprises 15 residues. The J segment lost 4 bases and the V segment lost 5 bases, leaving 5 bases of the junction unmatched. The germline V gene has CDR1 MNHEY and CDR2 SVGEGT. The CDR3 DNA follows: TGTGCCAGCAGTCACCCTAGCGGGGGTTACAATGAGCAGTTCTTC. Protein product: CASSHPSGGYNEQFF.

This chain's CDR3 is CASSPGLAGYTF. CDR3 in DNA: TGCGCCAGCAGTCCAGGTCTGGCTGGCTACACCTTC. The V and J genes are TRBV23-1 and TRBJ1-2; the D is unclear. TRBV23-1 is labeled an ORF, and its function is uncertain. The CDR3 is 12 residues long. Trimming left V 4 bases short and J 7 bases short, with 10 bases between.

The rearrangement uses TRBV2 and TRBJ1-4, with 9 bases that match TRBD1. Per germline, CDR1 SNHLY and CDR2 FYNNEI. The trim removed 3 bases at V and 4 bases at J, leaving 3 bases unmatched. There are 15 residues in the CDR3. The CDR3: CASSEGTGSNEKLFF. Written as DNA, the CDR3 is TGTGCCAGCAGTGAGGGGACAGGGAGTAATGAAAAACTGTTTTTT.

The J gene is TRBJ1-3, the V gene TRBV5-5; D gene ambiguous. Germline V gene lookup returns CDR1 SGHKS and CDR2 YYEKEE (reference sequence). V lost 4 bases to trimming and J lost 0 bases, with 11 bases between them. The CDR3 is made up of 15 amino acids. CDR3 sequence (DNA): TGTGCCAGCAGCCCGGAGACGGACTCTGGAAACACCATATATTTT. Translating gives CASSPETDSGNTIYF.

V and J are TRBV5-5 and TRBJ2-5; D perhaps matches TRBD1 (6 bases). The CDR3 is 13 residues long. Germline lookup yields CDR1 SGHKS and CDR2 YYEKEE (reference sequence). Trimming removed 4 bases at V and 5 bases at J, with 12 bases between. The CDR3 sequence: CASSHRDGETQYF. The CDR3 DNA follows: TGTGCCAGCAGCCACAGGGACGGCGAGACCCAGTACTTC. The full variable domain, its missing parts supplied by reference TRBV5-5 and TRBJ2-5, is DAGVTQSPTHLIKTRGQQVTLRCSPISGHKSVSWYQQVLGQGPQFIFQYYEKEERGRGNFPDRFSARQFPNYSSELNVNALLLGDSALYLCASSHRDGETQYFGPGTRLLVL.

The chain carries TRBV7-8 and TRBJ2-2, with D perhaps matching TRBD1 (6 bases). The germline V gene encodes CDR1 SGHVS and CDR2 FQNEAQ. This CDR3 has 16 residues. The V and J ends lost 7 bases and 3 bases respectively, with 18 bases between them. CDR3 in amino acids: CASTLTGTSYTGELFF. CDR3 nucleotide sequence: TGTGCCAGCACCCTAACCGGGACAAGTTACACCGGGGAGCTGTTTTTT.

CDR3 DNA: TGTGCCAGCAGTACTTTCGAGGCTAATGAAAAACTGTTTTTT. Its protein product is CASSTFEANEKLFF. The rearrangement links TRBV5-4 to TRBJ1-4, with D unclear. V lost 5 bases, J lost 3 bases, and 11 bases lay in between. The CDR3 loop spans 14 amino acids. CDR1 is SGHNT, CDR2 YYREEE, per germline (reference sequence).

This clone was observed a single time. The chain links TRBV10-3 to TRBJ2-2; 8 nucleotides match TRBD1. The ends lost 6 bases at V and 5 bases at J; junction bases unmatched: 14. The germline CDR1 and CDR2 sequences are ENHRY and SYGVKD. The CDR3 covers 17 residues. CDR3 coding DNA: TGTGCCATCAGGGACTTCAGGGGGCGGCGAGAGACCGGGGAGCTGTTTTTT. Protein sequence: CAIRDFRGRRETGELFF.

The chain recombines TRBV10-3 with TRBJ1-5; 7 bases are shared with TRBD1. Germline CDR1 reads ENHRY; CDR2 reads SYGVKD. V was pared by 0 bases and J by 3 bases, with 11 bases of the junction left unmatched. The CDR3 contains 18 residues. In nucleotides, the CDR3 is TGTGCCATCAGTGAGTCAGGACCGGGGCAGGGGGACAATCAGCCCCAGCATTTT. Translation gives CAISESGPGQGDNQPQHF.

The rearrangement uses TRBV29-1 and TRBJ1-2; D call uncertain. The CDR3 runs to 15 residues. Germline-derived CDR1 and CDR2 are SQVTM and ANQGSEA. Trimming removed 3 bases at V and 8 bases at J, with 22 bases between. In DNA, the CDR3 is TGCAGCGTTGATAAAAGAGTTCCGAGTGGTACGGGCTACACCTTC. Translated, it gives CSVDKRVPSGTGYTF.

The rearrangement uses TRBV4-1 and TRBJ1-5, with TRBD1 as a possible D gene (5 bases). There are 17 residues in the CDR3. V was cut by 0 bases and J by 0 bases, with 12 bases left in between. CDR1 MGHRA and CDR2 YSYEKL come from the germline V gene. The CDR3 DNA sequence: TGCGCCAGCAGCCAAGAGTCATGGGGGTTTAGCAATCAGCCCCAGCATTTT. Residues: CASSQESWGFSNQPQHF.

The chain uses TRBV21-1 and TRBJ1-2; the table's D call of TRBD1 was not tested on the DNA. TRBV21-1 is a recognized pseudogene. This CDR3 comprises 13 residues. The DNA of the CDR3 is TGTGCCAGCAGCAAATGGCAGGGTTGGGGCTACACCTTC. This translates into CASSKWQGWGYTF.

The chain employs TRBV23-1 and TRBJ2-1; maybe TRBD1 (5 bases). TRBV23-1 is an ORF, and what it does is uncertain. The CDR3 length is 14 residues. V was clipped by 0 bases and J by 3 bases, with 6 bases between them. The CDR3 nucleotides read TGCGCCAGCAGTCAATCCGACAGCTACAATGAGCAGTTCTTC. Translation gives CASSQSDSYNEQFF.

Here the CDR3 reads CASSADTDTQYF. The CDR3 coding sequence is TGTGCCAGCAGTGCCGATACAGATACGCAGTATTTT. The chain couples TRBV28 to TRBJ2-3; D uncertain. The V end was cut by 5 bases, the J end by 3 bases, with 6 bases between. The CDR3 totals 12 residues. From germline, CDR1 is MDHEN and CDR2 SYDVKM.